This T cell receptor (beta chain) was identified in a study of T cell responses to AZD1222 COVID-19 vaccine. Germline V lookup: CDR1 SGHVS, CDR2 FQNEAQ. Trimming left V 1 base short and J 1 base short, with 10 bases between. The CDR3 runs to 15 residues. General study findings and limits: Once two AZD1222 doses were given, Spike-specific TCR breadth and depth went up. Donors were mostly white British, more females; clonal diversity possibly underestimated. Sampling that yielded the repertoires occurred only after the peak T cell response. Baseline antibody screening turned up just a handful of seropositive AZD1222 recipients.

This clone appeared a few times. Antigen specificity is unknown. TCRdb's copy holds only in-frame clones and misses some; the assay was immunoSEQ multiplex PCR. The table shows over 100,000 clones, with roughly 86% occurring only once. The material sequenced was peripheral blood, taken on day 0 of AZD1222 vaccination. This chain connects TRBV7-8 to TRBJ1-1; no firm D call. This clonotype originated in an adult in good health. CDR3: CASSLGLDGNTEAFF. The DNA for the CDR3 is TGTGCCAGCAGCTTAGGGCTGGACGGGAACACTGAAGCTTTCTTT. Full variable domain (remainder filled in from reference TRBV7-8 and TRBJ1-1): GAGVSQSPRYKVAKRGQDVALRCDPISGHVSLFWYQQALGQGPEFLTYFQNEAQLDKSGLPSDRFFAERPEGSVSTLKIQRTQQEDSAVYLCASSLGLDGNTEAFFGQGTRLTVV.